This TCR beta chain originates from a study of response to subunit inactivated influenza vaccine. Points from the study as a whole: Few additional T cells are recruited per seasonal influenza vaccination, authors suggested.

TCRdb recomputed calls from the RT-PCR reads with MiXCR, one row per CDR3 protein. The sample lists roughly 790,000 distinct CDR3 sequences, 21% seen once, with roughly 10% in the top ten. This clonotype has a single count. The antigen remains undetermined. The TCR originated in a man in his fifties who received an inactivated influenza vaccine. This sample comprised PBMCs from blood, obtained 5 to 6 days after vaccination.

The CDR3 DNA follows: TGTGCCACTCAGGAGAACACCGGGGAGCTGTTTTTT. It encodes CATQENTGELFF. V is TRBV11-3 and J is TRBJ2-2, with no clear D. Deletions cut 10 bases from V and 1 base from J, with 7 bases between. CDR1 is SGHNT, CDR2 YENEEA, per germline. CDR3 length: 12 residues.